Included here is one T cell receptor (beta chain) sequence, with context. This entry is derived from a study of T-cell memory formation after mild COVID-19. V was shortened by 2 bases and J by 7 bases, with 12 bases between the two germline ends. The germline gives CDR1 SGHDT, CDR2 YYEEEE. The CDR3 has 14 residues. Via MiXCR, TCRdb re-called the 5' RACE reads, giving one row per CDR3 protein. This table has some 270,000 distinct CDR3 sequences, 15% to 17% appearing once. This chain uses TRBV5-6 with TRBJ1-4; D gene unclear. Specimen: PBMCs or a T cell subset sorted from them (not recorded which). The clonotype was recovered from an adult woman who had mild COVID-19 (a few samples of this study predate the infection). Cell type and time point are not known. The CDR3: CASSFPSSTEKLFF. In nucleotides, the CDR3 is TGTGCCAGCAGCTTCCCCTCTTCGACTGAAAAACTGTTTTTT.